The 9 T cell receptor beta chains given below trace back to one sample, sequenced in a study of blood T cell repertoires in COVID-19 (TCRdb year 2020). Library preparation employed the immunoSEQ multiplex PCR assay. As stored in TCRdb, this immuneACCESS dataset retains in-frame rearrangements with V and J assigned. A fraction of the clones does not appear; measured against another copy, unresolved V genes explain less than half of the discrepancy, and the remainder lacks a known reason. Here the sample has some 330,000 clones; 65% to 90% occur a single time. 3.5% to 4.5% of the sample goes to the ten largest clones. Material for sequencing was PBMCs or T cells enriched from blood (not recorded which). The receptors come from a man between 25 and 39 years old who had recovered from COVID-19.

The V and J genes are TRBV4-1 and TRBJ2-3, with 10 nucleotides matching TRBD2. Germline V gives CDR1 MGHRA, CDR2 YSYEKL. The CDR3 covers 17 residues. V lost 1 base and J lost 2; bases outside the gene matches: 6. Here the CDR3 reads CASSQAGSGRNTDTQYF. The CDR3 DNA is TGCGCCAGCAGCCAAGCGGGTAGCGGGAGGAACACAGATACGCAGTATTTT.

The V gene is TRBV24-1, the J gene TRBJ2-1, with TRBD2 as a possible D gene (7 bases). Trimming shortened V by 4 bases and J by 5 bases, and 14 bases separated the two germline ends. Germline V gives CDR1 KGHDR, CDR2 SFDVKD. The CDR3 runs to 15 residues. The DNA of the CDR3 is TGTGCCACCAGTGACTCGGGGGGCGGGGACAATGAGCAGTTCTTC. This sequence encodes CATSDSGGGDNEQFF.

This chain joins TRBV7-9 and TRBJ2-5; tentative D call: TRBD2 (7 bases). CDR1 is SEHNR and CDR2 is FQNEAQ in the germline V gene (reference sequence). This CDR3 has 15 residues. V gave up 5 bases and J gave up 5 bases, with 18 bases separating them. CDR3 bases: TGTGCCAGCAGCCTCGTCCGGGGAGGGGGGGAGACCCAGTACTTC. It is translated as CASSLVRGGGETQYF.

The CDR3, as DNA: TGTGCCAGCAGCCCGGGACAGGCCAAGGCGGGTGGCTACACCTTC. It codes for CASSPGQAKAGGYTF. The chain combines TRBV3-1 (or the pseudogene TRBV3-2) with TRBJ1-2; 8 positions match TRBD1. Germline V gene lookup returns CDR1 LGHDT and CDR2 YNNKEL (reference sequence). The CDR3 covers 15 residues. V trimming: 4 bases; J trimming: 7 bases; junction bases outside the gene matches: 11.

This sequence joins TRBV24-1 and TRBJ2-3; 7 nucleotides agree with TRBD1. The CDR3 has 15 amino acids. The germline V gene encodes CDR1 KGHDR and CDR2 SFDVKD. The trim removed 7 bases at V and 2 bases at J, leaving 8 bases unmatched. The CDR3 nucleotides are TGTGCCACCAGCCTGACAGGGAGTGTCACAGATACGCAGTATTTT. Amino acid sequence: CATSLTGSVTDTQYF.

As DNA, the CDR3 is TGTGCCTGGAGTGGGACAAATGAGCAGTTCTTC. Protein sequence: CAWSGTNEQFF. The rearrangement uses TRBV30 and TRBJ2-1, with D perhaps TRBD1 (5 bases). Per germline, CDR1 GTSNPN and CDR2 SVGIG (reference sequence). Trimming took 1 base from V and 7 from J, leaving 5 bases between them. The CDR3 spans 11 residues.

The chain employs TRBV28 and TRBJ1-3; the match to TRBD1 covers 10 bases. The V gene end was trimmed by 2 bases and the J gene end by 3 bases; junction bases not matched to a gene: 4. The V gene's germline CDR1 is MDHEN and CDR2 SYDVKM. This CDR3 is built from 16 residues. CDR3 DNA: TGTGCCAGCAGTTTAGGGACAGGGGCTAGTGGAAACACCATATATTTT. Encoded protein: CASSLGTGASGNTIYF.

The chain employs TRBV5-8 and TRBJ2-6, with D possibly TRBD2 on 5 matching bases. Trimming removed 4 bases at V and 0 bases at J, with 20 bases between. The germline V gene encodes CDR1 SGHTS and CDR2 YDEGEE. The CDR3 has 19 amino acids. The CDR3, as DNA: TGTGCCAGCAGCCCGTGGGCCGGGATACCCGGCTCTGGGGCCAACGTCCTGACTTTC. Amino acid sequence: CASSPWAGIPGSGANVLTF. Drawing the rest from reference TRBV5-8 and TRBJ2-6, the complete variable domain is EAGVTQSPTHLIKTRGQQATLRCSPISGHTSVYWYQQALGLGLQFLLWYDEGEERNRGNFPPRFSGRQFPNYSSELNVNALELEDSALYLCASSPWAGIPGSGANVLTFGAGSRLTVL.

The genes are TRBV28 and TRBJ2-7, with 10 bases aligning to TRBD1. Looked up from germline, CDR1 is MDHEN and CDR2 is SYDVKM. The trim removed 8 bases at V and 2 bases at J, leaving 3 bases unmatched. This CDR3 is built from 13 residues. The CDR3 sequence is CASYGTGAYEQYF. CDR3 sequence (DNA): TGTGCCAGCTACGGGACAGGGGCCTACGAGCAGTACTTC.